The present T cell receptor beta chain was sequenced within a study of cytotoxic CD8 clonotypes in ibrutinib-treated CLL. On the study more broadly: By median around 69 months, about twelve had progressed and around 14 stayed remitted; responses had been 2 complete and approximately 24 partial.

The repertoire was sequenced with immunoSEQ multiplex PCR; TCRdb's copy has only in-frame clones and lacks some. The sample carries about 14,000 clones, 64% recorded once. The CDR3 totals 15 residues. From germline, CDR1 is LNHDA and CDR2 SQIVND (reference sequence). The V end lost 3 bases, the J end lost 0 bases, and 9 bases lay between the germline ends. Study-level results: Progressing and sustained-remission patients had different sampling times. The study found public clonotypes uncommon, contracting or stable on treatment. Starting clonality was above that of age-matched healthy donors and tracked circulating CD8+ T-cell counts.

Of note for this clone: Antigen specificity is unknown.

The chain uses TRBV19 and TRBJ2-1; D gene ambiguous. This TCR was recovered from a human donor with chronic lymphocytic leukemia. Sequences were derived from PBMCs, sampled before ibrutinib treatment. The CDR3 is CASSINFGSYNEQFF. The CDR3 region has the DNA TGTGCCAGTAGTATCAACTTTGGCTCCTACAATGAGCAGTTCTTC.